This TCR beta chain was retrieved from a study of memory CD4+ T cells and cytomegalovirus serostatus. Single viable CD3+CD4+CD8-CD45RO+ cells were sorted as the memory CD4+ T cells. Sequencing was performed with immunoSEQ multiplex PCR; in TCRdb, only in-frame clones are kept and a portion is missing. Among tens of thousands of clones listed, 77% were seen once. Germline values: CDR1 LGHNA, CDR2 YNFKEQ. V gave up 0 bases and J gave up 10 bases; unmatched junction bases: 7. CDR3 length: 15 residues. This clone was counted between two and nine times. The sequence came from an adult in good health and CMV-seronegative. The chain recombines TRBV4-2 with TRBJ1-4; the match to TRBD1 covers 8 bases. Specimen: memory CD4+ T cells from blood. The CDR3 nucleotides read TGTGCCAGCAGCCAAGAGACAGGGGCGTTAGGAAAACTGTTTTTT. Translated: CASSQETGALGKLFF.